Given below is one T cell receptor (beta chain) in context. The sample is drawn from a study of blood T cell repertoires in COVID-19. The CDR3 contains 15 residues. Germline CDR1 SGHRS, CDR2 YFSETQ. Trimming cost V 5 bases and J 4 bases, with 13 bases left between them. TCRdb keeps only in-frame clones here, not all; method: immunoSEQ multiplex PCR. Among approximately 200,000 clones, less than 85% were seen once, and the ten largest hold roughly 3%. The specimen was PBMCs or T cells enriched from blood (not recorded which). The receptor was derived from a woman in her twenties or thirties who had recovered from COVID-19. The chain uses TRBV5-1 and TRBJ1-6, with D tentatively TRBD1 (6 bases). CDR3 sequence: CASRSGTQYNSPLHF. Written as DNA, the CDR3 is TGCGCCAGCAGATCCGGGACACAATATAATTCACCCCTCCACTTT.